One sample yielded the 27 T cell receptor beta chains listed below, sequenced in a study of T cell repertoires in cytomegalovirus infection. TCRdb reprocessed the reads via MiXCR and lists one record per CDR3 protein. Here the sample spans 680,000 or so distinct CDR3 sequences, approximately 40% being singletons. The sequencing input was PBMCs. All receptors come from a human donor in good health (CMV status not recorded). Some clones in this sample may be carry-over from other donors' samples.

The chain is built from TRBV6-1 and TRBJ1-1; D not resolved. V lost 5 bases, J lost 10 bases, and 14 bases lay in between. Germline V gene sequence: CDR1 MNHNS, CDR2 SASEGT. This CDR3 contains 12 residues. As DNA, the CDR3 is TGTGCCAGCAGTCATGGCGCGACGGCAGCTTTCTTT. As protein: CASSHGATAAFF.

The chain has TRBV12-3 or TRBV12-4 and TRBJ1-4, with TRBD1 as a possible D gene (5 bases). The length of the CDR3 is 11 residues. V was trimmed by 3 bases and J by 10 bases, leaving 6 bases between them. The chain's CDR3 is CASSFGGKLFF. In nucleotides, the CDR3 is TGTGCCAGCAGTTTTGGGGGAAAACTGTTTTTT.

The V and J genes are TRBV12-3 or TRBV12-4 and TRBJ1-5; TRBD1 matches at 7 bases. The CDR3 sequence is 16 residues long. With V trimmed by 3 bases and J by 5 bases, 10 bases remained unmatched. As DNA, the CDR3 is TGTGCCAGCAGTTTCGCAGGGGGTCGGGGATATCAGCCCCAGCATTTT. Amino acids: CASSFAGGRGYQPQHF.

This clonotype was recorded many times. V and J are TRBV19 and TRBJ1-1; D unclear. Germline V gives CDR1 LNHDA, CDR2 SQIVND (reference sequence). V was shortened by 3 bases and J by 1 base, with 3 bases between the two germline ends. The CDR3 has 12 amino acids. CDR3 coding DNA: TGTGCCAGTAGTATCGGGAACACTGAAGCTTTCTTT. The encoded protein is CASSIGNTEAFF. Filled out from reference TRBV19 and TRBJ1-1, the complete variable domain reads DGGITQSPKYLFRKEGQNVTLSCEQNLNHDAMYWYRQDPGQGLRLIYYSQIVNDFQKGDIAEGYSVSREKKESFPLTVTSAQKNPTAFYLCASSIGNTEAFFGQGTRLTVV.

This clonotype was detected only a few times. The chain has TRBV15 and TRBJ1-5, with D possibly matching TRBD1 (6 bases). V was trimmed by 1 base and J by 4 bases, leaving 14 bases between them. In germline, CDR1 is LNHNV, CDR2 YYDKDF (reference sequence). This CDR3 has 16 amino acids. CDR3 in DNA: TGTGCCACCAGCAGAGGCGGCACGGGGGCGAATCAGCCCCAGCATTTT. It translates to CATSRGGTGANQPQHF.

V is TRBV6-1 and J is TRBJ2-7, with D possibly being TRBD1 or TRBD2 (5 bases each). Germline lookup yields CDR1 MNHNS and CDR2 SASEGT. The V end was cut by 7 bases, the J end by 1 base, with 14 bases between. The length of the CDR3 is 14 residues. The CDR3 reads CASTLGRRSYEQYF. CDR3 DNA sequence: TGTGCCAGCACCTTGGGACGGCGATCCTACGAGCAGTACTTC.

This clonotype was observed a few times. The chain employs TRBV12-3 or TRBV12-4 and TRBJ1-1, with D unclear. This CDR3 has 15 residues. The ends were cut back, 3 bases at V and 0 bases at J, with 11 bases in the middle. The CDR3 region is CASSLMVSMNTEAFF. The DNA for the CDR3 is TGTGCCAGCAGTTTGATGGTCAGCATGAACACTGAAGCTTTCTTT.

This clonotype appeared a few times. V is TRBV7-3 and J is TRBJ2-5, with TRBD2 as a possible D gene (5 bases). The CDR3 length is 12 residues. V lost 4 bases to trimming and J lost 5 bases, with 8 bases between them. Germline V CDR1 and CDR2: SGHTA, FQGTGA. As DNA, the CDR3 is TGTGCCAGCAGCTCCACGGGGGAGACCCAGTACTTC. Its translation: CASSSTGETQYF.

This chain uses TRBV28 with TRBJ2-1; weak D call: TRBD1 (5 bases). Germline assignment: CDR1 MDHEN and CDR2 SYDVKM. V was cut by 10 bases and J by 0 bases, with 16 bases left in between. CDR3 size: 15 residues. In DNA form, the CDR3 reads TGTGCCACTACCCAAGGGGCAAGCTCCTACAATGAGCAGTTCTTC. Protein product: CATTQGASSYNEQFF. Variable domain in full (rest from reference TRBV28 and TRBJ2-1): DVKVTQSSRYLVKRTGEKVFLECVQDMDHENMFWYRQDPGLGLRLIYFSYDVKMKEKGDIPEGYSVSREKKERFSLILESASTNQTSMYLCATTQGASSYNEQFFGPGTRLTVL.

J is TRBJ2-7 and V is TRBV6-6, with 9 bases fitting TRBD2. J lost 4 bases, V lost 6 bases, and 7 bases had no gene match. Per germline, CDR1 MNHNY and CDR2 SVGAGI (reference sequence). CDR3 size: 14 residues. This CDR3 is CASRLPGLAYEQYF. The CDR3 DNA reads TGTGCCAGCAGGTTACCGGGACTAGCATACGAGCAGTACTTC.

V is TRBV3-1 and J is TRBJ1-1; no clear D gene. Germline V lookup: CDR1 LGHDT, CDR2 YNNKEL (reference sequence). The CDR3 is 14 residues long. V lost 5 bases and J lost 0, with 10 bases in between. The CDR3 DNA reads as TGTGCCAGCAGCGGCCAGGTAATGAACACTGAAGCTTTCTTT. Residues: CASSGQVMNTEAFF.

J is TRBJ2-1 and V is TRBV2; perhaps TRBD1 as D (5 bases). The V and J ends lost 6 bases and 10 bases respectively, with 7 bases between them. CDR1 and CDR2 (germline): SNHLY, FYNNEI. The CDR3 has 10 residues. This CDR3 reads CASRGAEQFF. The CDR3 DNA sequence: TGTGCCAGCAGAGGGGCGGAGCAGTTCTTC.

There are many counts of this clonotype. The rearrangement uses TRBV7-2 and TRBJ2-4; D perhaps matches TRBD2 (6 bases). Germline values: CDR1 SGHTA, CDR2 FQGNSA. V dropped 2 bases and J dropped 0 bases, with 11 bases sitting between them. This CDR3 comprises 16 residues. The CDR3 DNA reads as TGTGCCAGCAGCTTAAGCGGGCCGGGAGCCAAAAACATTCAGTACTTC. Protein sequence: CASSLSGPGAKNIQYF.

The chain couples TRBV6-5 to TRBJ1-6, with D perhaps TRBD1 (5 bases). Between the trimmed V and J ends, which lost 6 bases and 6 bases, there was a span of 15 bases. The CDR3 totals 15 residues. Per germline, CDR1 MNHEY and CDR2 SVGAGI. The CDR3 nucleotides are TGTGCCAGCAGCTCACGTGGGACGGCTAATTCACCCCTCCACTTT. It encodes CASSSRGTANSPLHF.

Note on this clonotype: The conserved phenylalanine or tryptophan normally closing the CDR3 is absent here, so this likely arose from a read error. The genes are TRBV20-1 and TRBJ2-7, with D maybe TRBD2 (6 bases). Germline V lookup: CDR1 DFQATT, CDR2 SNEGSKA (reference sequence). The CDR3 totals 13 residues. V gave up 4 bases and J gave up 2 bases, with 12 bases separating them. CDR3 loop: CSATSRTTYEQYY. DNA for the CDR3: TGCAGTGCTACTTCTAGGACTACCTACGAGCAGTACTAC.

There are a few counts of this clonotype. The CDR3 coding sequence is TGTGCCAGCAGTTCCATTAACAATGAGCAGTTCTTC. Residues: CASSSINNEQFF. This chain joins TRBV28 and TRBJ2-1; no definite D call. The germline gives CDR1 MDHEN, CDR2 SYDVKM. This CDR3 contains 12 residues. The germline V and J ends were trimmed by 4 bases and 5 bases, with 6 bases remaining between them.

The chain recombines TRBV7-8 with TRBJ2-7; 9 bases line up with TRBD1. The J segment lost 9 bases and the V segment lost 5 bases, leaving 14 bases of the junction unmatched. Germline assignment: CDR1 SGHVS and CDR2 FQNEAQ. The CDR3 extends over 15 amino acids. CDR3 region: CASSAPGQGKGRQYF. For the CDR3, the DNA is TGTGCCAGCAGCGCACCGGGACAGGGTAAAGGGAGGCAGTACTTC.

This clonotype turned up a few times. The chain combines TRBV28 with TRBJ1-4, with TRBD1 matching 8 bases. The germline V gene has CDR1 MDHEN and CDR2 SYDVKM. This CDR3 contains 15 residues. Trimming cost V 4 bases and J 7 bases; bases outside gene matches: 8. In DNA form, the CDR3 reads TGTGCCAGCAGTTCAAACAGGGGGTGGTTTGAAAAACTGTTTTTT. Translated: CASSSNRGWFEKLFF. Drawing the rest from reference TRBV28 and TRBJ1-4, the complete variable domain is DVKVTQSSRYLVKRTGEKVFLECVQDMDHENMFWYRQDPGLGLRLIYFSYDVKMKEKGDIPEGYSVSREKKERFSLILESASTNQTSMYLCASSSNRGWFEKLFFGSGTQLSVL.

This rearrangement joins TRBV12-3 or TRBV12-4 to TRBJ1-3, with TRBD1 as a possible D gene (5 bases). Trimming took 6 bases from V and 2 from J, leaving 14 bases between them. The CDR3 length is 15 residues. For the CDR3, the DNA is TGTGCCAGCAGCCCAGGACATCCAGCTGGAAACACCATATATTTT. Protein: CASSPGHPAGNTIYF.

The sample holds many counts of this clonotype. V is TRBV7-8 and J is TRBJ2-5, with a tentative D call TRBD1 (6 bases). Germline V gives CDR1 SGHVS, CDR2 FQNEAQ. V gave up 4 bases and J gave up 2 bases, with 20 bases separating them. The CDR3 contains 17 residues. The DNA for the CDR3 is TGTGCCAGCAGCTCACAGGGAGTGGGGGTGGATCAAGAGACCCAGTACTTC. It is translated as CASSSQGVGVDQETQYF.

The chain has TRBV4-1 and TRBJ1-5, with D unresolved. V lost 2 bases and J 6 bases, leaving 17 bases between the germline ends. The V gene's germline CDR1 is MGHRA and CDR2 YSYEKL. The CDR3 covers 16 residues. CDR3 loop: CASSQLGSVVAQPQHF. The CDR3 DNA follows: TGCGCCAGCAGCCAATTAGGCTCGGTGGTTGCTCAGCCCCAGCATTTT.

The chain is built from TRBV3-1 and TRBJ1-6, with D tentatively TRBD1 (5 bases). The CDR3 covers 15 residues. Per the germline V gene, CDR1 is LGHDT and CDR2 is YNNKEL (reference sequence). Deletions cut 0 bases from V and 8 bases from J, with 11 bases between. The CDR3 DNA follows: TGTGCCAGCAGCCAAGAAGCCAGGGCTGATTCACCCCTCCACTTT. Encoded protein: CASSQEARADSPLHF.

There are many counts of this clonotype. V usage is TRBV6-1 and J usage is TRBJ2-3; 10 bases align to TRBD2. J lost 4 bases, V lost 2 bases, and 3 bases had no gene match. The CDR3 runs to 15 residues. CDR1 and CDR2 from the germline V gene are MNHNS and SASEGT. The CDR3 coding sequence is TGTGCCAGCAGTGAAAAAGCGGGAGGGCCAGATACGCAGTATTTT. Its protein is CASSEKAGGPDTQYF.

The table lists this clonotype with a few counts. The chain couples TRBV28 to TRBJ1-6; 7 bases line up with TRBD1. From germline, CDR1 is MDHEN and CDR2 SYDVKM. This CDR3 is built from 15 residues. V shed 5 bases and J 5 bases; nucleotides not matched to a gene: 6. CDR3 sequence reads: CASSPHRGNNSPLHF. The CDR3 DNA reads TGTGCCAGCAGTCCCCACAGGGGTAATAATTCACCCCTCCACTTT. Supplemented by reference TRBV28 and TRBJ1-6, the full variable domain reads DVKVTQSSRYLVKRTGEKVFLECVQDMDHENMFWYRQDPGLGLRLIYFSYDVKMKEKGDIPEGYSVSREKKERFSLILESASTNQTSMYLCASSPHRGNNSPLHFGNGTRLTVT.

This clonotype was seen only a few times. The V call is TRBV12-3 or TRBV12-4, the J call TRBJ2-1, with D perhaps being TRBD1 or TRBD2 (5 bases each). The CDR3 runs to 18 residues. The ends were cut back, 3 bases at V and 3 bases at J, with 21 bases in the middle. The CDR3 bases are TGTGCCAGCAGTTTGAGGGACCCAATTTACTCCTTCTACAATGAGCAGTTCTTC. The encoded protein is CASSLRDPIYSFYNEQFF.

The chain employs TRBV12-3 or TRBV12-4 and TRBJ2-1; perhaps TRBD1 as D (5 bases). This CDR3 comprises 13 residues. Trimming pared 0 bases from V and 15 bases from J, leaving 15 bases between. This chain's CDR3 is CASSLAERGGRFF. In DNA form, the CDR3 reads TGTGCCAGCAGTTTAGCGGAAAGGGGTGGAAGGTTCTTC.

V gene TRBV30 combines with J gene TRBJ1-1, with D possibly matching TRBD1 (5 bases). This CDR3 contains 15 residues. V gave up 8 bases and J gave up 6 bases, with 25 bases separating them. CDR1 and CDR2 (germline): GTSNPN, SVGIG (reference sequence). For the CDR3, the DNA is TGTGCCGGCATGGGACTTCCCGGCAAAGGGGCTGAAGCTTTCTTT. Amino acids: CAGMGLPGKGAEAFF.